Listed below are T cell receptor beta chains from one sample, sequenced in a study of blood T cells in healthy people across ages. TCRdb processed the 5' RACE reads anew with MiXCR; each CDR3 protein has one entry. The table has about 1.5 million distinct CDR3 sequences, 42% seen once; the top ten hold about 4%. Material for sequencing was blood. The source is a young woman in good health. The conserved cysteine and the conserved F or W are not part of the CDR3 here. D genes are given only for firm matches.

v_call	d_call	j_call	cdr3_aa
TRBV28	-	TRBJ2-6	ASSSSLLGANVLT
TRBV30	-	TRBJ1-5	ASARGEVGNQPQH
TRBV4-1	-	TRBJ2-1	ASSDSYEQF
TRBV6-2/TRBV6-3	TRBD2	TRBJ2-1	ATTGLGGYNEQF
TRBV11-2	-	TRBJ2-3	ASNLKGNPGVADTQY
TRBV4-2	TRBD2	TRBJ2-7	ASSQDWTSIAYNEQY
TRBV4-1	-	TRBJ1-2	ASSPRARVEGYT
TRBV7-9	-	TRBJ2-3	ASRGRSSTDTQY
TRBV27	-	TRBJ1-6	ASSFTASSYNSPLH
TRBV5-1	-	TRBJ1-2	ASSVEDIESRYT
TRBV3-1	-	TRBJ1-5	ASSHLGGAQH
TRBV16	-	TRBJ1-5	ASSQLEKGDQPQH
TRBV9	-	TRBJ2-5	ASAWGEVNEQY
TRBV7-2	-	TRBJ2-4	ASSLVRAGSIQY
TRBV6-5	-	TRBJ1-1	ASRKPGRTEAF
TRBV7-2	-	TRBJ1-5	ASSLAHEQPQH
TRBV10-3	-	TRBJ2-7	AISESISGIAIDEQY
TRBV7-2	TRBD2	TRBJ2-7	ASSWGLDVVEQY
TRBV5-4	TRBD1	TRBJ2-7	ASREGQGISYEQY
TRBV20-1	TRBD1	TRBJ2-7	SADGPGQASYEQY
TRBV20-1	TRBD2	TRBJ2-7	SASSGDVYEQY
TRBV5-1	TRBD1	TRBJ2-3	ASSWGTVFTDTQY
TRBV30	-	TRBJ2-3	ASGPHTDTQY
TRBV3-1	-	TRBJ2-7	ASSRENGITYEQY
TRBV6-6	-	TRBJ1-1	ASSLLGGETEAF
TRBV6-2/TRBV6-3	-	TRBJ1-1	ASSYRLQNTEAF
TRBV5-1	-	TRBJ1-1	ASSLDEGRTEAF
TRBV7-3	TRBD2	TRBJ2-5	ASSPLAGDNEQY